The clone carrying this T cell receptor beta chain was counted at least ten times. Its antigen is still unknown. The data belong to a study of T cells after yellow fever vaccination. By 5'RACE template switching, TCR cDNA was produced, with a universal primer site and UMIs added in the process. TCRdb re-analysed the 5' RACE reads in MiXCR, keeping a single row per CDR3 protein. The repertoire holds about 63,000 distinct CDR3 sequences, with 7.4% as singletons. Germline assignment: CDR1 LGHNA and CDR2 YSLEER. The CDR3 is 14 amino acids. Trimming removed 1 base from V and 5 bases from J; junction bases left unmatched: 2. Study findings and constraints: Weaker overall, the secondary response nonetheless peaked faster (day 5 versus 15). Primary-vaccination clones mostly resurfaced post-booster (about 96% CD4, 75% to 90% CD8).

J is TRBJ2-7 and V is TRBV4-3, with TRBD1 matching over 10 bases. The TCR was taken from a man in his thirties or forties who received the YFV17D yellow fever vaccine. Sequences were derived from CD8+ T cells sorted from PBMCs, sampled 15 days after the yellow fever booster vaccination. CDR3 nucleotide sequence: TGCGCCAGCAGCCAAGGGACAGGGGGAGACGAGCAGTACTTC. The encoded protein is CASSQGTGGDEQYF.